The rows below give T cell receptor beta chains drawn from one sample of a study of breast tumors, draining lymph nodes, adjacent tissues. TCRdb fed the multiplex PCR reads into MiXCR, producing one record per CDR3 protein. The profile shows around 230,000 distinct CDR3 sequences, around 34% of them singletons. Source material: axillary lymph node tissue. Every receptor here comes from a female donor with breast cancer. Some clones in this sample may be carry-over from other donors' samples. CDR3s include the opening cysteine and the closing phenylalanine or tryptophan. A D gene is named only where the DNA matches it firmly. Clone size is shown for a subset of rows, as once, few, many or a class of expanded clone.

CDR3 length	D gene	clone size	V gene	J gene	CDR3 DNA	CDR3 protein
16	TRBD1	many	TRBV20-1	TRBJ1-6	TGCAGTGCTAGAGATCTCGGGCAGGGGGCTAATTCACCCCTCCACTTT	CSARDLGQGANSPLHF
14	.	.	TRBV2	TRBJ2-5	TGTGCCAGCAGTGGACAGGGAGGCAATCAGCCCCAGTACTTC	CASSGQGGNQPQYF
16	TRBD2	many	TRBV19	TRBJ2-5	TGTGCCAGTAGTATCCCCGGGACTAGCGGGCAAGAGACCCAGTACTTC	CASSIPGTSGQETQYF
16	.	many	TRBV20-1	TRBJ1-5	TGCAGTGCTAGAGAACCCAGGGAGAAGGGCAATCAGCCCCAGCATTTT	CSAREPREKGNQPQHF
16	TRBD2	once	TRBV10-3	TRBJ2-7	TGTGCCATCAGGCCCCAGACCGCCCGGGGGGTTCGCGAGCAGTACTTC	CAIRPQTARGVREQYF
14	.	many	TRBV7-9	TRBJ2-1	TGTGCCAGCAGCTTGGGTAATTCCTACAATGAGCAGTTCTTC	CASSLGNSYNEQFF
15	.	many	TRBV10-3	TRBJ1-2	TGTGCCATCAGTGAGTCGCAGGGTACTAACTATGGCTACACCTTC	CAISESQGTNYGYTF
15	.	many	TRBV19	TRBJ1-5	TGTGCCAGTACCATGGGGACGGCACTACATCAGCCCCAGCATTTT	CASTMGTALHQPQHF
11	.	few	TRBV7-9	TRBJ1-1	TGTGCCACCGAAAGGGATATTGAAGCTTTCTTT	CATERDIEAFF
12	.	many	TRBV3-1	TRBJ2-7	TGTGCCAGCAGCCACAGGGTGGCCGAGCAGTACTTC	CASSHRVAEQYF
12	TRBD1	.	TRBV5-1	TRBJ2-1	TGCGCCAGCAGTCCCGGGACAGCTGAGCAGTTCTTC	CASSPGTAEQFF
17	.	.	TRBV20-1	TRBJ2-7	TGCAGTGCTGGGGGGCCAGGGGGAAGCGGGGGCATCAGCGAGCAGTACTTC	CSAGGPGGSGGISEQYF
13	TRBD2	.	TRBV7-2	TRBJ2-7	TGTGCCAGCAGCTTAGGGACTAGCGGTGCGCAGTACTTC	CASSLGTSGAQYF
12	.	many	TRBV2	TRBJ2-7	TGTGCCAGCAGTGTTCTAGCTTCCGAGCAGTACTTC	CASSVLASEQYF
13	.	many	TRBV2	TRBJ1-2	TGTGCCAGCAGTGAATACGGACAAGAAGGCTACACCTTC	CASSEYGQEGYTF
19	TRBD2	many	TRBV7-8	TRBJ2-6	TGTGCCAGCAGCTATCGGGGGGTAGCGGGAGGATCTGGGGCCAACGTCCTGACTTTC	CASSYRGVAGGSGANVLTF
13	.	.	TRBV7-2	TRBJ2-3	TGTGCCAGCAGCATGGGGGGAGAAGATACGCAGTATTTT	CASSMGGEDTQYF
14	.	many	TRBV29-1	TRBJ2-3	TGCAGCGTTGAAACGGGAGTGGGCACAGATACGCAGTATTTT	CSVETGVGTDTQYF